What follows are 16 T cell receptor beta chains derived from one specimen sequenced in a study of T cell repertoires in aging, cancer and after chemotherapy (dated by TCRdb to the late 2010s). Instrument used: Illumina MiSeq. Multiplex touch-down PCR with a mixed TRB-A/B primer pool was used to amplify rearranged TRB sequences covering the V, D and J segments. Starting from the raw public reads, TCRdb applied fastp trimming at Q25, assembled clones with MiXCR and retained in-frame beta chains. Each entry merges the rows of one CDR3 protein and shows their most common DNA and genes. The sample table records over a thousand distinct CDR3 sequences; 16% of these occur just once. The top ten hold about a sixth of the sample. Genomic DNA extracted from peripheral blood, rather than sorted cells or RNA, was used as the source for amplification of TCR beta rearrangements. Material for sequencing was blood. Receptors were obtained from a human donor with a solid tumor.

Relative to its sample, this clonotype is large. This chain uses TRBV6-5 with TRBJ2-7; 7 bases match TRBD1. Germline CDR1 MNHEY, CDR2 SVGAGI. The CDR3 is made up of 13 amino acids. The trim removed 8 bases at V and 3 bases at J, leaving 7 bases unmatched. CDR3 protein: CASFERQGYEQYF. The CDR3, as DNA: TGTGCCAGCTTTGAGAGACAGGGCTACGAGCAGTACTTC.

This clonotype came up a few times. J is TRBJ2-2 and V is TRBV20-1; D call uncertain. Between the trimmed V and J ends, which lost 3 bases and 5 bases, there was a span of 10 bases. CDR1 DFQATT and CDR2 SNEGSKA come from the germline V gene (reference sequence). The length of the CDR3 is 13 residues. The CDR3 is CSARTEGTGELFF. The CDR3 DNA follows: TGCAGTGCTAGGACGGAAGGGACCGGGGAGCTGTTTTTT.

This clonotype is categorized as large. The chain recombines TRBV19 with TRBJ2-3, with D perhaps TRBD1 (6 bases). This CDR3 contains 13 residues. Germline-derived CDR1 and CDR2 are LNHDA and SQIVND (reference sequence). V lost 11 bases, J lost 2 bases, and 14 bases lay in between. The CDR3 is CACSRGHTDTQYF. The CDR3 region has the DNA TGTGCCTGCTCCAGGGGCCACACAGATACGCAGTATTTT.

Within the sample, this clonotype is medium-sized. This chain joins TRBV15 and TRBJ1-1; no firm D call. Looked up from germline, CDR1 is LNHNV and CDR2 is YYDKDF (reference sequence). This CDR3 region has 13 residues. V gave up 1 base and J gave up 2 bases, with 5 bases separating them. The CDR3 reads CATSRAYNTEAFF. The CDR3 DNA follows: TGTGCCACCAGCAGAGCGTACAACACTGAAGCTTTCTTT.

This chain connects TRBV12-5 to TRBJ2-7; 9 bases are shared with TRBD1. V lost 2 bases to trimming and J lost 5 bases; unmatched junction nucleotides: 13. CDR1 is LGHNT, CDR2 FRNRAP, per germline. The CDR3 consists of 17 residues. As DNA, the CDR3 is TGTGCTAGTGGTTTGTATACCCCGGGACAGGGTGCCCACGAGCAGTACTTC. It translates to CASGLYTPGQGAHEQYF.

The sample holds a few counts of this clonotype. The chain employs TRBV12-3 or TRBV12-4 and TRBJ2-3; the D call may be TRBD1 or TRBD2 (5 bases each). V dropped 2 bases and J dropped 3 bases, with 12 bases sitting between them. CDR3 length equals 15 residues. The CDR3 DNA follows: TGTGCCAGCAGTTTAAGGCAGGGAGTAACAGATACGCAGTATTTT. This encodes CASSLRQGVTDTQYF.

Concerning this clonotype: This sequence may be a read error, since a much larger clone differs from it by one base. The rearrangement links TRBV7-2 to TRBJ2-1; D not resolved. V dropped 1 base and J dropped 5 bases, with 15 bases sitting between them. The CDR3 covers 16 residues. Germline lookup yields CDR1 SGHTA and CDR2 FQGNSA. CDR3 nucleotides: TGTGCCAGCAGCTTAGTCGTGCTAGTCGTACACAATGAGCAGTTCTTC. Translation: CASSLVVLVVHNEQFF. The complete variable domain, with remaining parts taken from reference TRBV7-2 and TRBJ2-1, reads GAGVSQSPSNKVTEKGKDVELRCDPISGHTALYWYRQSLGQGLEFLIYFQGNSAPDKSGLPSDRFSAERTGGSVSTLTIQRTQQEDSAVYLCASSLVVLVVHNEQFFGPGTRLTVL.

This clonotype was seen more than once but under ten times. V gene TRBV6-1 combines with J gene TRBJ1-6, with D tentatively TRBD1 (5 bases). V was pared by 11 bases and J by 1 base, with 12 bases between. Germline loops: CDR1 MNHNS, CDR2 SASEGT. The CDR3 runs to 14 residues. The CDR3 sequence: CAGQRGSYNSPLHF. The CDR3 DNA reads as TGTGCCGGACAAAGGGGATCCTATAATTCACCCCTCCACTTT.

By share, this clonotype ranks as large. The rearrangement links TRBV27 to TRBJ1-3; TRBD1 matches at 10 bases. V gave up 5 bases and J gave up 0 bases; unmatched junction bases: 4. CDR1 and CDR2 (germline): MNHEY, SMNVEV (reference sequence). This CDR3 comprises 16 residues. The CDR3 loop is CASSRDRGLSGNTIYF. CDR3 in DNA: TGTGCCAGCAGTCGGGACAGGGGACTCTCTGGAAACACCATATATTTT.

This clonotype is labeled as large (0.1 to 1%). This chain connects TRBV7-3 to TRBJ2-3, with unresolved D. In germline, CDR1 is SGHTA, CDR2 FQGTGA. Trimming stripped 5 bases from V and 0 bases from J, with 3 bases between. This CDR3 is built from 12 residues. The CDR3 nucleotides read TGTGCCAGCAGCCTAAGCACAGATACGCAGTATTTT. This codes for CASSLSTDTQYF.

This chain joins TRBV10-3 and TRBJ1-4; D gene unclear. This CDR3 comprises 13 residues. CDR1 ENHRY and CDR2 SYGVKD come from the germline V gene. Trimming left V 11 bases short and J 4 bases short, with 14 bases between. The CDR3 region is CAASAADNEKLFF. The CDR3, as DNA: TGTGCCGCCAGTGCGGCAGATAATGAAAAACTGTTTTTT.

By share of the sample, this clonotype is large. The CDR3 DNA reads as TGTGCCAGTAGTAGGGCGCAGGGAGGGTCGTACACCTTC. It translates to CASSRAQGGSYTF. This chain links TRBV19 with TRBJ1-2, with a possible D match to TRBD1 (5 bases). V lost 4 bases to trimming and J lost 11 bases, with 17 bases between them. Looked up from germline, CDR1 is LNHDA and CDR2 is SQIVND (reference sequence). This CDR3 has 13 residues.

This clonotype is classed as medium-sized. J is TRBJ1-5 and V is TRBV6-6; 8 nucleotides align to TRBD1. The J segment lost 6 bases and the V segment lost 6 bases, leaving 7 bases of the junction unmatched. The CDR3 loop spans 14 amino acids. Germline values: CDR1 MNHNY, CDR2 SVGAGI (reference sequence). DNA for the CDR3: TGTGCCAGCAGCCCCAGGGGGCTCGGTCAGCCCCAGCATTTT. Translation gives CASSPRGLGQPQHF.

By share of the sample, this clonotype is large (0.1 to 1%). V gene TRBV6-5 combines with J gene TRBJ1-5, with D maybe TRBD1 (5 bases). The CDR3 has 13 residues. Trimming shortened V by 0 bases and J by 6 bases, and 6 bases separated the two germline ends. Germline CDR1 reads MNHEY; CDR2 reads SVGAGI. The CDR3 sequence: CASSYSRGQPQHF. CDR3 DNA: TGTGCCAGCAGTTACTCGAGGGGTCAGCCCCAGCATTTT.

Sample share makes this clonotype large (0.1 to 1%). The chain couples TRBV7-2 to TRBJ2-3, with 8 positions matching TRBD2. This CDR3 is built from 14 residues. Germline assignment: CDR1 SGHTA and CDR2 FQGNSA. With 5 bases clipped from V and 2 bases from J, the junction kept 3 bases outside the gene matches. CDR3 coding DNA: TGTGCCAGCAGCCCCGGACTAGCCACAGATACGCAGTATTTT. Protein sequence: CASSPGLATDTQYF.

This clonotype is judged large. The chain uses TRBV11-3 and TRBJ2-3; TRBD1 aligns across 8 bases. The length of the CDR3 is 16 residues. Germline V gives CDR1 SGHNT, CDR2 YENEEA. V shed 1 base and J 2 bases; nucleotides not matched to a gene: 5. Here the CDR3 reads CASSLGYRGITDTQYF. The CDR3 bases are TGTGCCAGCAGCTTAGGGTACAGGGGGATCACAGATACGCAGTATTTT.